The 16 T cell receptor beta chains below come from one sample, sequenced in a study of T cells in Graves' hyperthyroidism and ophthalmopathy. RNA transcripts were the template for amplifying TCR beta CDR3 regions. HTBI primers were used for first-round RT-PCR of the TCR CDR3. MiXCR, run by TCRdb on the multiplex PCR reads, gives a single entry per CDR3 protein. The data contain fewer than 450,000 distinct CDR3 sequences, approximately 14% of them singletons. Input material: blood. Source of these receptors: a woman aged 55 to 70 with Graves' ophthalmopathy.

This chain joins TRBV28 and TRBJ1-3; D might be TRBD1 (5 bases). V lost 3 bases and J 3 bases, leaving 15 bases between the germline ends. Per germline, CDR1 MDHEN and CDR2 SYDVKM. The CDR3 totals 16 residues. In nucleotides, the CDR3 is TGTGCCAGCAGTTTGGGGACGGGAGCTGATGGAAACACCATATATTTT. Residues: CASSLGTGADGNTIYF.

This clonotype was seen at least ten times. The gene calls are TRBV24-1 and TRBJ2-1; 10 bases are a match to TRBD2. Per the germline V gene, CDR1 is KGHDR and CDR2 is SFDVKD. Trimming at V came to 5 bases and at J to 8 bases, leaving 5 bases not matched to a gene. This CDR3 has 14 amino acids. The CDR3: CATSVASGSHEQFF. CDR3 DNA: TGTGCCACCAGTGTGGCTAGCGGGAGTCATGAGCAGTTCTTC.

Many counts were recorded for this clonotype. V and J are TRBV10-3 and TRBJ2-1; 10 bases agree with TRBD2. J lost 4 bases, V lost 7 bases, and 4 bases had no gene match. This CDR3 contains 14 residues. Germline lookup yields CDR1 ENHRY and CDR2 SYGVKD. Written as DNA, the CDR3 is TGTGCCATCAAGGGGACTAGCGCTTACAATGAGCAGTTCTTC. Amino acids: CAIKGTSAYNEQFF.

The chain recombines TRBV28 with TRBJ1-5; perhaps TRBD1 as D (6 bases). The germline CDR1 and CDR2 sequences are MDHEN and SYDVKM. The V end was cut by 5 bases, the J end by 9 bases, with 20 bases between. There are 15 residues in the CDR3. CDR3 region: CASSRTDSPITPQHF. CDR3 DNA sequence: TGTGCCAGCAGTCGTACGGACAGCCCAATCACGCCCCAGCATTTT. The full variable domain, completed using reference TRBV28 and TRBJ1-5, is DVKVTQSSRYLVKRTGEKVFLECVQDMDHENMFWYRQDPGLGLRLIYFSYDVKMKEKGDIPEGYSVSREKKERFSLILESASTNQTSMYLCASSRTDSPITPQHFGDGTRLSIL.

In this sample, this clonotype turned up a few times. This chain joins TRBV5-4 and TRBJ1-2; 8 bases align to TRBD1. The CDR3 is 14 amino acids. Germline V lookup: CDR1 SGHNT, CDR2 YYREEE (reference sequence). Trimming took 2 bases from V and 7 from J; bases not matched to a gene: 7. DNA for the CDR3: TGTGCCAGCAGCTTAGGGACAGGACTCCTTGGCTACACCTTC. This codes for CASSLGTGLLGYTF. The full variable domain, its missing parts supplied by reference TRBV5-4 and TRBJ1-2, is ETGVTQSPTHLIKTRGQQVTLRCSSQSGHNTVSWYQQALGQGPQFIFQYYREEENGRGNFPPRFSGLQFPNYSSELNVNALELDDSALYLCASSLGTGLLGYTFGSGTRLTVV.

This clonotype was picked up many times. The chain is built from TRBV3-1 and TRBJ2-1, with 10 bases matching TRBD2. Trimming took 4 bases from V and 4 from J; bases not matched to a gene: 10. CDR1 LGHDT and CDR2 YNNKEL come from the germline V gene (reference sequence). This CDR3 has 17 residues. The CDR3 sequence is CASSPGGLAGGYNEQFF. The DNA for the CDR3 is TGTGCCAGCAGCCCCGGAGGTTTAGCGGGAGGTTACAATGAGCAGTTCTTC.

This clonotype showed up many times. This chain joins TRBV28 and TRBJ2-7, with D uncertain. Germline V lookup: CDR1 MDHEN, CDR2 SYDVKM. Trimming took off 0 bases at V and 3 bases at J, with 15 bases between the two ends. This CDR3 spans 16 amino acids. CDR3 DNA sequence: TGTGCCAGCAGTTTATGGAGTCAGATTGGAGACTACGAGCAGTACTTC. This gives the protein CASSLWSQIGDYEQYF.

The table lists this clonotype with many counts. The J gene is TRBJ2-4, the V gene TRBV28; TRBD1 matches at 10 bases. V lost 10 bases, J lost 7 bases, and 7 bases stayed unmatched. The CDR3 runs 13 residues. CDR1 and CDR2 from the germline V gene are MDHEN and SYDVKM. The CDR3 sequence is CATRQGAENIQYF. CDR3 sequence (DNA): TGTGCCACCCGACAGGGGGCAGAGAACATTCAGTACTTC.

This clonotype has a count of ten or more. The V and J genes are TRBV3-1 and TRBJ2-3; the D gene could be TRBD1 or TRBD2 (5 bases each). Germline V gene sequence: CDR1 LGHDT, CDR2 YNNKEL (reference sequence). V was trimmed by 0 bases and J by 10 bases, leaving 20 bases between them. The CDR3 is made up of 16 amino acids. Here the CDR3 reads CASSQEIAGVLGAQYF. DNA of the CDR3: TGTGCCAGCAGCCAAGAAATAGCTGGGGTATTGGGGGCGCAGTATTTT.

This clonotype has at least ten counts. The chain couples TRBV10-3 to TRBJ1-1; no clear D. Germline-derived CDR1 and CDR2 are ENHRY and SYGVKD. Trimming left V 7 bases short and J 1 base short, with 10 bases between. CDR3 size: 13 residues. CDR3 in DNA: TGTGCCATCATGAGAGAGGGGAACACTGAAGCTTTCTTT. Translating gives CAIMREGNTEAFF.

The sample holds a few counts of this clonotype. This sequence joins TRBV5-1 and TRBJ2-2, with D perhaps TRBD2 (5 bases). The CDR3 has 15 amino acids. The V end was cut by 0 bases, the J end by 6 bases, with 12 bases between. Germline V gene sequence: CDR1 SGHRS, CDR2 YFSETQ. The CDR3 is CASSLVLEEAGELFF. The CDR3 DNA reads TGCGCCAGCAGCTTGGTCCTAGAGGAGGCCGGGGAGCTGTTTTTT. Together with reference TRBV5-1 and TRBJ2-2, the CDR3 gives the full variable domain: KAGVTQTPRYLIKTRGQQVTLSCSPISGHRSVSWYQQTPGQGLQFLFEYFSETQRNKGNFPGRFSGRQFSNSRSEMNVSTLELGDSALYLCASSLVLEEAGELFFGEGSRLTVL.

This clonotype was detected many times. The chain recombines TRBV6-5 with TRBJ2-3; D gene uncertain. This CDR3 contains 16 residues. V was cut by 4 bases and J by 0 bases, with 14 bases left in between. Germline lookup yields CDR1 MNHEY and CDR2 SVGAGI. The CDR3 DNA follows: TGTGCCAGCAGTTCCTCTAGTTTGGCTAGCACAGATACGCAGTATTTT. Residues: CASSSSSLASTDTQYF.

This clonotype has at least ten counts. This chain connects TRBV11-3 to TRBJ2-1; 7 bases match TRBD2. The CDR3 has 14 residues. Germline CDR1 reads SGHNT; CDR2 reads YENEEA. V was clipped by 1 base and J by 9 bases; unmatched bases: 6. The CDR3 bases are TGTGCCAGCAGCTTAGGCGGCAGGGAGGGTGAGCAGTTCTTC. Protein product: CASSLGGREGEQFF.

On this clonotype itself: Since a much larger clone is just one base distant, this may be a read error. The gene calls are TRBV28 and TRBJ2-7, with 9 bases aligning to TRBD2. The CDR3 extends over 14 amino acids. Germline CDR1 reads MDHEN; CDR2 reads SYDVKM. The CDR3 loop is CASSPTSGYYERYF. The CDR3 coding sequence is TGTGCCAGCAGTCCGACTAGCGGTTACTACGAGCGGTACTTC.

The chain carries TRBV6-1 and TRBJ1-2; D unclear. Germline-derived CDR1 and CDR2 are MNHNS and SASEGT. Trimming removed 7 bases at V and 8 bases at J, with 17 bases between. This CDR3 region has 13 residues. The CDR3 region has the DNA TGTGCCAGCACCTCCCCGGGCCAAGGGGGCTACACCTTC. This translates into CASTSPGQGGYTF.

This clonotype was observed many times. The J gene is TRBJ2-2, the V gene TRBV11-3, with D possibly matching TRBD1 (6 bases). V gave up 5 bases and J gave up 4 bases, with 14 bases separating them. Germline assignment: CDR1 SGHNT and CDR2 YENEEA. The CDR3 runs 15 residues. The CDR3 is CASSPRDIRTGELFF. The CDR3 nucleotides read TGTGCCAGCAGCCCTAGGGACATCCGCACCGGGGAGCTGTTTTTT.